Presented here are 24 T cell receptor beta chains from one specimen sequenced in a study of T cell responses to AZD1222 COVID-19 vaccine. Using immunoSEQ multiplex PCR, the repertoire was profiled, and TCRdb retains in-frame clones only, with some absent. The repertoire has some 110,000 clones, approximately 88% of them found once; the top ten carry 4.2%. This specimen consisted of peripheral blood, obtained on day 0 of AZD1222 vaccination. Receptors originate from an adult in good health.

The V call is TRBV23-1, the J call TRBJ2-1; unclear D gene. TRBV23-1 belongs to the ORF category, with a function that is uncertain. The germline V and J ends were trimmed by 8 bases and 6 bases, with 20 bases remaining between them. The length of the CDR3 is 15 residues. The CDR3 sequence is CASEPRVPQVNEQFF. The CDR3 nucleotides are TGCGCCAGCGAACCCCGGGTCCCTCAGGTCAATGAGCAGTTCTTC.

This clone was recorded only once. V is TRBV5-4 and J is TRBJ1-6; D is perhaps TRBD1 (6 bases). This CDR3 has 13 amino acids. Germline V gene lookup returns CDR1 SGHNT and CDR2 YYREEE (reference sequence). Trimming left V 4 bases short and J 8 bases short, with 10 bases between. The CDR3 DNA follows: TGTGCCAGCAGCCTGGACAGTTATTCACCCCTCCACTTT. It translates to CASSLDSYSPLHF.

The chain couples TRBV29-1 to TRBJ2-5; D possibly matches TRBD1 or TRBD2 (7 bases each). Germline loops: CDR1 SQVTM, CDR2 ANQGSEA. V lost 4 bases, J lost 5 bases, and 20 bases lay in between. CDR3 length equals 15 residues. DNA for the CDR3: TGCAGCGTTGGGGGGGGACAGCCCGCTCAGGAGACCCAGTACTTC. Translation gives CSVGGGQPAQETQYF.

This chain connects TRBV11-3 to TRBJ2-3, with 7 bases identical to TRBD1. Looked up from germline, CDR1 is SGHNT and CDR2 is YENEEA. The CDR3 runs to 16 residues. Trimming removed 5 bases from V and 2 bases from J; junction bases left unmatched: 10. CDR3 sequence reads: CASSPGTVGNTDTQYF. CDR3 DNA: TGTGCCAGCAGCCCCGGGACAGTTGGCAACACAGATACGCAGTATTTT.

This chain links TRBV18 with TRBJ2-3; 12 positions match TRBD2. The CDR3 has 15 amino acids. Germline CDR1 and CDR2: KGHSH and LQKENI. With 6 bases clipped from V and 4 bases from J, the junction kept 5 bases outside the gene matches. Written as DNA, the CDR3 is TGTGCCAGCTCCCAGACTAGCGGGGGTTCAGATACGCAGTATTTT. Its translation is CASSQTSGGSDTQYF.

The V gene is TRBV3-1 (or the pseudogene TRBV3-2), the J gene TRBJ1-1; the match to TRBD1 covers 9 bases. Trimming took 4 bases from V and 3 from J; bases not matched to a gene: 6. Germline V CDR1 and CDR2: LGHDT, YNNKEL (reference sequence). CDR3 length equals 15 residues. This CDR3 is CASSPTGGADTEAFF. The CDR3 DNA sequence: TGTGCCAGCAGCCCCACAGGGGGCGCGGACACTGAAGCTTTCTTT.

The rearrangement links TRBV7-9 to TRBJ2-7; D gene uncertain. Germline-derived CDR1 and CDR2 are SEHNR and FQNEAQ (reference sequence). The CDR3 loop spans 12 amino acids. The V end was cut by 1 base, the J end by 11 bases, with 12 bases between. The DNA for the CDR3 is TGTGCCAGCAGCTTAGGTCCCTCCGTTAAGTACTTC. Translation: CASSLGPSVKYF.

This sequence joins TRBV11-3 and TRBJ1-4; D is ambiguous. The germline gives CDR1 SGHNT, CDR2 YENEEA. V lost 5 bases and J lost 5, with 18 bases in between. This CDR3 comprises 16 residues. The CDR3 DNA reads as TGTGCCAGCAGCCCCACAGTCAGACACGTAAATGAAAAACTGTTTTTT. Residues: CASSPTVRHVNEKLFF.

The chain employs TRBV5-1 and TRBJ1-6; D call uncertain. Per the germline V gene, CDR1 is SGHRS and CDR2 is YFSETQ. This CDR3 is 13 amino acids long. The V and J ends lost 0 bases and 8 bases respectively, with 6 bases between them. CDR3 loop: CASSLAEDSPLHF. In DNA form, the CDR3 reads TGCGCCAGCAGCTTGGCCGAGGATTCACCCCTCCACTTT.

This CDR3 reads CASSHEGGLNEKLFF. The CDR3, as DNA: TGTGCCAGCAGTCACGAGGGGGGACTCAATGAAAAACTGTTTTTT. This chain connects TRBV28 to TRBJ1-4, with D tentatively TRBD1 (6 bases). Germline V gene data show CDR1 as MDHEN and CDR2 as SYDVKM. Trimming stripped 5 bases from V and 5 bases from J, with 15 bases between. The CDR3 covers 15 residues.

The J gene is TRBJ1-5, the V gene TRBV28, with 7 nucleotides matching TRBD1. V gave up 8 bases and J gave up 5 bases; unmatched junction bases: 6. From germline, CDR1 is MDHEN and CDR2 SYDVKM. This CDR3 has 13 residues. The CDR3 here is CASLSGGYQPQHF. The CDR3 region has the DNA TGTGCCAGCTTATCAGGGGGGTATCAGCCCCAGCATTTT.

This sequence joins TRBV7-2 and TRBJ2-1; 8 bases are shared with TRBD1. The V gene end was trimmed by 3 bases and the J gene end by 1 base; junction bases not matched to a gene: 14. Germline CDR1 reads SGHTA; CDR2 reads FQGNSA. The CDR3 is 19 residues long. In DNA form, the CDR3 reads TGTGCCAGCAGCTTGTTCCGGGCAGGGGGCAGGTCGTCCTACAATGAGCAGTTCTTC. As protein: CASSLFRAGGRSSYNEQFF.

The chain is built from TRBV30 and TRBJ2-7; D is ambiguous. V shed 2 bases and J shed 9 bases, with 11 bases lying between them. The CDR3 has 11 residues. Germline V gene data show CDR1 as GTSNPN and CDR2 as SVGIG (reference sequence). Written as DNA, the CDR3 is TGTGCCTGGAGTATGGGTCGGTGGCAGTACTTC. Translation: CAWSMGRWQYF.

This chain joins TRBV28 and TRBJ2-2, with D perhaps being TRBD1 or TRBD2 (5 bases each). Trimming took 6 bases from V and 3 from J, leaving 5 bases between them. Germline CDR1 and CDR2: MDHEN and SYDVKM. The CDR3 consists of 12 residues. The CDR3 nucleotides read TGTGCCAGCAGGGGGGACACCGGGGAGCTGTTTTTT. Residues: CASRGDTGELFF.

The CDR3 nucleotides read TGTGCCAGCAGCGGGGGAGCAACTAATGAAAAACTGTTTTTT. Encoded protein: CASSGGATNEKLFF. V usage is TRBV7-9 and J usage is TRBJ1-4, with a weak D call TRBD1 (5 bases). The CDR3 runs 14 residues. V lost 5 bases and J lost 0, with 7 bases in between. The V gene's germline CDR1 is SEHNR and CDR2 FQNEAQ (reference sequence).

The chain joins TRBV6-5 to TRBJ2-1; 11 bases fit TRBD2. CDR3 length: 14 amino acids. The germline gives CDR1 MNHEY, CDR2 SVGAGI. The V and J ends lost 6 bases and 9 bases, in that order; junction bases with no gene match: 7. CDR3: CASSVSGRASEQFF. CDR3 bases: TGTGCCAGCAGCGTTAGCGGGAGGGCCAGTGAGCAGTTCTTC.

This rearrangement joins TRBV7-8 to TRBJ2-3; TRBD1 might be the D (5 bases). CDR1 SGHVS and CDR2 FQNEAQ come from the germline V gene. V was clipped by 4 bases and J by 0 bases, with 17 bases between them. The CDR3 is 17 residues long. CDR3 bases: TGTGCCAGCAGCTCAGGTTTGTGGACACCGAGCACAGATACGCAGTATTTT. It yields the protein CASSSGLWTPSTDTQYF. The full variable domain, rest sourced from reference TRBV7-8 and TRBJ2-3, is GAGVSQSPRYKVAKRGQDVALRCDPISGHVSLFWYQQALGQGPEFLTYFQNEAQLDKSGLPSDRFFAERPEGSVSTLKIQRTQQEDSAVYLCASSSGLWTPSTDTQYFGPGTRLTVL.

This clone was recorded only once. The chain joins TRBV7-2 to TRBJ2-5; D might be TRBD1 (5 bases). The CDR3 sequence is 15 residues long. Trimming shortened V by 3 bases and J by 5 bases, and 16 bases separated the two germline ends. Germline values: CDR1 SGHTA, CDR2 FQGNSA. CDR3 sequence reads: CASSFYRTSGETQYF. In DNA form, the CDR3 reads TGTGCCAGCAGCTTTTACCGGACCTCAGGGGAGACCCAGTACTTC.

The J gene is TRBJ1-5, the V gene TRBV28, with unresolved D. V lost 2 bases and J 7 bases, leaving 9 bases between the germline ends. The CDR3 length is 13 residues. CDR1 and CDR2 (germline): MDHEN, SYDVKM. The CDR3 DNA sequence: TGTGCCAGCAGTTTAATGGGGTGGCAGCCCCAGCATTTT. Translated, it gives CASSLMGWQPQHF. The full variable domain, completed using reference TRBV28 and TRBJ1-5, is DVKVTQSSRYLVKRTGEKVFLECVQDMDHENMFWYRQDPGLGLRLIYFSYDVKMKEKGDIPEGYSVSREKKERFSLILESASTNQTSMYLCASSLMGWQPQHFGDGTRLSIL.

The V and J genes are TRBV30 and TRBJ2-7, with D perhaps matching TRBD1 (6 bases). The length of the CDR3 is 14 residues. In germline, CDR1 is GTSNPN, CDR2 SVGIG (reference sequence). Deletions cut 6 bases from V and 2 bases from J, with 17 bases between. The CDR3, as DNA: TGTGCCTGTTACAGCTCCGGACAGACCTACGAGCAGTACTTC. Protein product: CACYSSGQTYEQYF.

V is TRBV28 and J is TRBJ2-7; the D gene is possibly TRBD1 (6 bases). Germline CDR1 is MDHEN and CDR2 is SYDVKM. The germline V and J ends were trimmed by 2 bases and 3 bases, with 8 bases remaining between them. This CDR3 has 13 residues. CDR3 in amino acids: CASSLTGFYEQYF. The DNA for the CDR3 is TGTGCCAGCAGTTTAACAGGGTTCTACGAGCAGTACTTC.

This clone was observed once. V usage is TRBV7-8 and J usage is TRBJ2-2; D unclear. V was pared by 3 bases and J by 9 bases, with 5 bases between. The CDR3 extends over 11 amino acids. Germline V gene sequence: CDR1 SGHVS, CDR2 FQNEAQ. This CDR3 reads CASSFGWELFF. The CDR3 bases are TGTGCCAGCAGCTTCGGTTGGGAGCTGTTTTTT.

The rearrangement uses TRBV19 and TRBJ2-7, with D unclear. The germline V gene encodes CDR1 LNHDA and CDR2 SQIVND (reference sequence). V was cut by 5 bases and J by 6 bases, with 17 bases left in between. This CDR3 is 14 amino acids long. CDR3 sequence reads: CASSPRATPFEQYF. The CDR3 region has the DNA TGTGCCAGTAGTCCTCGGGCAACTCCTTTCGAGCAGTACTTC.

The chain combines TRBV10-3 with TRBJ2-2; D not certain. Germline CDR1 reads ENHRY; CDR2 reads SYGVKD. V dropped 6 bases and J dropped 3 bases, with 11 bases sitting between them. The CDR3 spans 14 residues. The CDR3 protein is CAIRLRRDTGELFF. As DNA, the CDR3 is TGTGCCATCAGACTACGTAGGGACACCGGGGAGCTGTTTTTT.